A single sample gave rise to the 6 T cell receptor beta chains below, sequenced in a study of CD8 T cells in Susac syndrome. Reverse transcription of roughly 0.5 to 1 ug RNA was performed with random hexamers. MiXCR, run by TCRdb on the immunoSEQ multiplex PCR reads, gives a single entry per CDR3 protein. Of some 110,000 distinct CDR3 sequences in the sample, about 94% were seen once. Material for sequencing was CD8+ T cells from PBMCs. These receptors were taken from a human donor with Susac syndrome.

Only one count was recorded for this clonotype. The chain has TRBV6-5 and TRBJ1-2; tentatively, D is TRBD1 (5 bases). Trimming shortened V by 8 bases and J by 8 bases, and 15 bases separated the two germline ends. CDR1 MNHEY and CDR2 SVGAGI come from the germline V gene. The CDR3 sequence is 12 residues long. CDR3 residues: CASHPGTGGYTF. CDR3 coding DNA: TGTGCCAGCCACCCCGGGACGGGGGGCTACACCTTC.

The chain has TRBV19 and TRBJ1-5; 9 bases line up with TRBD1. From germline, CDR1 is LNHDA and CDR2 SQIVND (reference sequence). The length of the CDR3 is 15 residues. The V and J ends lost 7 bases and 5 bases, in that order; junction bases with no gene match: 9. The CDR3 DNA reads TGTGCCAGTACCTCGGACAGGGGATTATATCAGCCCCAGCATTTT. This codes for CASTSDRGLYQPQHF.

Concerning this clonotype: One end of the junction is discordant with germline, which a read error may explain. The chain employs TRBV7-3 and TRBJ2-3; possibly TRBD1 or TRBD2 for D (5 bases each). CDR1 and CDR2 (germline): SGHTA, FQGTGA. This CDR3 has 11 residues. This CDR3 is CASSLGDRLLF. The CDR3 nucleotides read TGTGCCAGCAGCTTGGGAGACAGACTACTTTTT.

The CDR3 sequence is CASSSRTGREAFF. The DNA of the CDR3 is TGTGCCAGCAGTTCCCGGACAGGCCGTGAAGCTTTCTTT. This chain joins TRBV12-3 or TRBV12-4 and TRBJ1-1; TRBD1 agrees at 7 bases. This CDR3 is 13 amino acids long. Unmatched junction bases numbered 6, after V lost 4 bases and J lost 7 bases.

CDR3 coding DNA: TGCAGCTCTTGGACAGGGGGAGTCTATGGCTACACCTTC. Amino acid sequence: CSSWTGGVYGYTF. The rearrangement joins TRBV29-1 to TRBJ1-2; the match to TRBD1 covers 10 bases. CDR3 length: 13 residues. Germline-derived CDR1 and CDR2 are SQVTM and ANQGSEA. The ends lost 8 bases at V and 4 bases at J; junction bases unmatched: 7.

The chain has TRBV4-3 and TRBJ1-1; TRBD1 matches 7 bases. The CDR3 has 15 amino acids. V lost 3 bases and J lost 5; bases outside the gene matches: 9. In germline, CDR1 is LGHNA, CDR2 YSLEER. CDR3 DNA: TGCGCCAGCAGCCAGAGTCTTGGACAGGCTACTGAAGCTTTCTTT. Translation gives CASSQSLGQATEAFF.